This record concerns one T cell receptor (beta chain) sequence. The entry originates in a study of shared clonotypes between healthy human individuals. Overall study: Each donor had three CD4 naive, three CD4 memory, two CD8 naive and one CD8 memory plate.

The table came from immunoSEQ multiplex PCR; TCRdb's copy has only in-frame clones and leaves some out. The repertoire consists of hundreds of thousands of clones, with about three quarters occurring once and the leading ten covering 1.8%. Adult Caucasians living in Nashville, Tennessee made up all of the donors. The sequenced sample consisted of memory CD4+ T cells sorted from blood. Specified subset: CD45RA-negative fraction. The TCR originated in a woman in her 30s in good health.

The DNA of the CDR3 is TGCGCCAGCACCTCGGATCGTCCCTACCGCAATGAGCAGTTCTTC. Translation gives CASTSDRPYRNEQFF. The rearrangement links TRBV5-1 to TRBJ2-1, with D hard to call. There are 15 residues in the CDR3. Germline lookup yields CDR1 SGHRS and CDR2 YFSETQ. V lost 6 bases and J 6 bases, leaving 19 bases between the germline ends.